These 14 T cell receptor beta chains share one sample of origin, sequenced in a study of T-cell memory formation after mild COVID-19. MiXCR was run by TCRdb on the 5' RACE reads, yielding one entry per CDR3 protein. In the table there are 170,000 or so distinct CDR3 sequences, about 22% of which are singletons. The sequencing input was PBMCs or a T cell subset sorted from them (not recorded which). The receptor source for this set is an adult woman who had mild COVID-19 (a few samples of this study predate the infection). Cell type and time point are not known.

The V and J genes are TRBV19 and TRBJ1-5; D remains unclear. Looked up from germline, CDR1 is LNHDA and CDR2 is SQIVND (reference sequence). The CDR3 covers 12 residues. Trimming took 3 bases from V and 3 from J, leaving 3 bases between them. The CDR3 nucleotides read TGTGCCAGTAGTATCGTCAATCAGCCCCAGCATTTT. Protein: CASSIVNQPQHF.

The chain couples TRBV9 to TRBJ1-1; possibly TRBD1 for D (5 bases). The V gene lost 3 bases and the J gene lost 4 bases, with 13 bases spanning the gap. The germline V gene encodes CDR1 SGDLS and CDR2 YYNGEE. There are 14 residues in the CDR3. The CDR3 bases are TGTGCCAGCAGCGCGACCCGCGACAGCACTGAAGCTTTCTTT. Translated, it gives CASSATRDSTEAFF.

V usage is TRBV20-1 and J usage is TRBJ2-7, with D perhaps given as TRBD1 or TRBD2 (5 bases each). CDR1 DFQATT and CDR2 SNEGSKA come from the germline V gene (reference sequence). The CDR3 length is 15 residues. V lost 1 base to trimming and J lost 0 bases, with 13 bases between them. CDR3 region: CSARARGPHSYEQYF. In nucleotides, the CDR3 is TGCAGTGCTAGAGCACGGGGCCCACACTCCTACGAGCAGTACTTC.

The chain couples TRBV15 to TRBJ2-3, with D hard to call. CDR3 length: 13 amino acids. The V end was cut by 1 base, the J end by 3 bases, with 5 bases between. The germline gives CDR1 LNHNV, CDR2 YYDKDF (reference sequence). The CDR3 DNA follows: TGTGCCACCAGCAGAGGTCGGACAGATACGCAGTATTTT. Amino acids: CATSRGRTDTQYF.

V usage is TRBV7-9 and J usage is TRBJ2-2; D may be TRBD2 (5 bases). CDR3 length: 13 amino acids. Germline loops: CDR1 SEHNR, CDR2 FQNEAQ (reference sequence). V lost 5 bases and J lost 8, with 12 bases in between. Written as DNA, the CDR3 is TGTGCCAGCAGCGGACTGCCCGGGGGGGAGCTGTTTTTT. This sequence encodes CASSGLPGGELFF.

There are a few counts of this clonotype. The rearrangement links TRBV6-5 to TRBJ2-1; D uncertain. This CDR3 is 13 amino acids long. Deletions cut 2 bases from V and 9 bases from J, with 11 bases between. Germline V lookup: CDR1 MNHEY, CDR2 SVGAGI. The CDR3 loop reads CASSYRYTGEQFF. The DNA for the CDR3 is TGTGCCAGCAGTTACCGTTACACCGGTGAGCAGTTCTTC.

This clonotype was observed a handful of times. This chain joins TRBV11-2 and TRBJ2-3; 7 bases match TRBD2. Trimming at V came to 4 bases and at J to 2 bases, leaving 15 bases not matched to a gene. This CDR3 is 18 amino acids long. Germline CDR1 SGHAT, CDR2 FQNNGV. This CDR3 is CASSSTIGSSGFTDTQYF. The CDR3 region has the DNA TGTGCCAGCAGCTCTACCATCGGTTCTAGCGGATTCACAGATACGCAGTATTTT.

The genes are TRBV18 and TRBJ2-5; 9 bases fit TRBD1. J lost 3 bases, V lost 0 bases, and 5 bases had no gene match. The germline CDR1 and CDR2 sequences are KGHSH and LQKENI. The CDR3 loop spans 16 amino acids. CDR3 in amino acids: CASSPPRDRVEETQYF. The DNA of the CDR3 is TGTGCCAGCTCACCACCGCGGGACAGGGTGGAAGAGACCCAGTACTTC.

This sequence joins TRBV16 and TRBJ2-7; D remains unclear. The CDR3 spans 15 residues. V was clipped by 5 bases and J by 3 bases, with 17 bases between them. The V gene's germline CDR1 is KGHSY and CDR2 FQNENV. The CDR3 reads CASSINLGWNYEQYF. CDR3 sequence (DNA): TGTGCCAGCAGCATCAACCTGGGATGGAACTACGAGCAGTACTTC. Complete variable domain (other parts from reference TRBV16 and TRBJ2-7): GEEVAQTPKHLVRGEGQKAKLYCAPIKGHSYVFWYQQVLKNEFKFLISFQNENVFDETGMPKERFSAKCLPNSPCSLEIQATKLEDSAVYFCASSINLGWNYEQYFGPGTRLTVT.

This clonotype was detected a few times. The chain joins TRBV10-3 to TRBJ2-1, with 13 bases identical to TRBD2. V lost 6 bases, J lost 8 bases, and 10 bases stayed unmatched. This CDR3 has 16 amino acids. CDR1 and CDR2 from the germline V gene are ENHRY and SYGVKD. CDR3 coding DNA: TGTGCCATCAGCGACGGAGGGACTAGCGGGATGGATGAGCAGTTCTTC. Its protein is CAISDGGTSGMDEQFF.

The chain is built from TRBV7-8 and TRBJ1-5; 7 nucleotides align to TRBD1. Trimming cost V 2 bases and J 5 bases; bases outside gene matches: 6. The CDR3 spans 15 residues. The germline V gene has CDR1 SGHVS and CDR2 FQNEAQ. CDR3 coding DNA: TGTGCCAGCAGCTTAAATTTCCAGGGGGATCAGCCCCAGCATTTT. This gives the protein CASSLNFQGDQPQHF.

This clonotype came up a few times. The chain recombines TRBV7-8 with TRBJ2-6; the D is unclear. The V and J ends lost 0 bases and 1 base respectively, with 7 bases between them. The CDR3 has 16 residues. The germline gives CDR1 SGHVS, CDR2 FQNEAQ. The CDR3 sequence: CASSLAGVSGANVLTF. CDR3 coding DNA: TGTGCCAGCAGCTTAGCTGGGGTATCTGGGGCCAACGTCCTGACTTTC.

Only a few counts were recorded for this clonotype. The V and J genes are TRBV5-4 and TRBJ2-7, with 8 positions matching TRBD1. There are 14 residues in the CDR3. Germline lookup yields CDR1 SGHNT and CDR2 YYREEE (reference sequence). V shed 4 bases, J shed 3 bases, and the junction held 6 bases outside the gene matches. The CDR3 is CASSVGQGGYEQYF. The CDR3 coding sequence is TGTGCCAGCAGCGTCGGACAGGGAGGCTACGAGCAGTACTTC.

This CDR3 is CASSLEGTGGAFPNEQFF. In DNA, the CDR3 is TGTGCCAGCAGCTTAGAAGGGACAGGGGGCGCTTTCCCGAATGAGCAGTTCTTC. The J gene is TRBJ2-1, the V gene TRBV7-6; 12 nucleotides align to TRBD1. In germline, CDR1 is SGHVS, CDR2 FNYEAQ. Unmatched junction bases numbered 11, after V lost 1 base and J lost 7 bases. This CDR3 is 18 amino acids long.